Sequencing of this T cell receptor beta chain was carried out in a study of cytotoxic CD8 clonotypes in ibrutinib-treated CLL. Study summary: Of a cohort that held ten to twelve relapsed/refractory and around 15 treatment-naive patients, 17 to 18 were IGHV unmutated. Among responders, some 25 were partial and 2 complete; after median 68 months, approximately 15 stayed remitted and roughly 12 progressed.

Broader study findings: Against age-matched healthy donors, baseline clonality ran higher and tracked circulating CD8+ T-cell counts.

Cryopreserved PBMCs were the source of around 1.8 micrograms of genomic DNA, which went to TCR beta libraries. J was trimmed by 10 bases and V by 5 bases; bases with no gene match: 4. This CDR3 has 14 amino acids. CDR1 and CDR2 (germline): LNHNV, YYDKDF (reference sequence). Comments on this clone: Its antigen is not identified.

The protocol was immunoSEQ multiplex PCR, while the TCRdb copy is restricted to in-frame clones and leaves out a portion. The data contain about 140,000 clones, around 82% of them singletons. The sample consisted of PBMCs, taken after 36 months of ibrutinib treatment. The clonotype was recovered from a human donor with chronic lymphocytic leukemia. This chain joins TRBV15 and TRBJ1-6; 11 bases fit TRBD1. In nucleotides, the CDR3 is TGTGCCACCAGCGTAAGGACAGGGGGCTCACCCCTCCACTTT. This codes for CATSVRTGGSPLHF.